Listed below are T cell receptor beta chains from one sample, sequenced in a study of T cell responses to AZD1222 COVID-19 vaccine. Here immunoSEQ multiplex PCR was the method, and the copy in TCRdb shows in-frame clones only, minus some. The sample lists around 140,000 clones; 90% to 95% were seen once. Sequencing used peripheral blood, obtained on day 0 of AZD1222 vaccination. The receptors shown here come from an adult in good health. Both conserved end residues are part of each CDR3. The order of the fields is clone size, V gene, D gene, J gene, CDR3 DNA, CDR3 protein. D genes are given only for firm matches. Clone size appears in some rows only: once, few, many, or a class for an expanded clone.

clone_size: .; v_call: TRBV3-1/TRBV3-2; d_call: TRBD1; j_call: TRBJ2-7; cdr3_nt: TGTGCCAGCAGCCAAGATAGCTTTTCGGGACAGGGCTACCCCAGGGCCTACGAGCAGTACTTC; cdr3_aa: CASSQDSFSGQGYPRAYEQYF
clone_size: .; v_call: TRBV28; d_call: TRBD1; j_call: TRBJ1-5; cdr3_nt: TGTGCCAGCACCGAATTGGACAGGGCGGTGAGCAATCAGCCCCAGCATTTT; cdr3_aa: CASTELDRAVSNQPQHF
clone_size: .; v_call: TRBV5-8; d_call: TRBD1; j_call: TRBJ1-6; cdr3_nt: TGTGCCAGCAGCGAGGACAGGTACTCCTATAATTCACCCCTCCACTTT; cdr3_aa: CASSEDRYSYNSPLHF
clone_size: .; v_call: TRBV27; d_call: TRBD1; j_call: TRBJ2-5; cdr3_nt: TGTGCCAGCCAACGGGACAGGCGGTATACGGAGACCCAGTACTTC; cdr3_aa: CASQRDRRYTETQYF
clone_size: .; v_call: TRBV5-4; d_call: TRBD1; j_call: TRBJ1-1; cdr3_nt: TGTGCCAGCAGCTTAACAGGGGGCGCGCGGAACACTGAAGCTTTCTTT; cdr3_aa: CASSLTGGARNTEAFF
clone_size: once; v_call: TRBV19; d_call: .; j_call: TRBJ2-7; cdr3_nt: TGTGCCAGTAGAAGCGGAGCAGGGGCTTACGAGCAGTACTTC; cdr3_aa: CASRSGAGAYEQYF
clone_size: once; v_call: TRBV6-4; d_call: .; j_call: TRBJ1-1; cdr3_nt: TGTGCCAGCACGAGCAAGGAGACGGAGAACACTGAAGCTTTCTTT; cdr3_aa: CASTSKETENTEAFF
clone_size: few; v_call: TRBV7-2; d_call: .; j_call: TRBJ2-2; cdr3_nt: TGTGCCAGCAGCTTTACCAGCGGCGGAGGAGGGCACGCCGGGGAGCTGTTTTTT; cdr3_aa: CASSFTSGGGGHAGELFF
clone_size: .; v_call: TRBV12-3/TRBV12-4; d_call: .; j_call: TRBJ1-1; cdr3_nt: TGTGCCAGCAGTAGGGGCCACGGGACTGAAGCTTTCTTT; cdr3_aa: CASSRGHGTEAFF
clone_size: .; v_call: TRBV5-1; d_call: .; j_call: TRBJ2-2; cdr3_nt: TGCGCCAGCAGCTTGCAGGGTTTGAACACCGGGGAGCTGTTTTTT; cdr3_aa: CASSLQGLNTGELFF
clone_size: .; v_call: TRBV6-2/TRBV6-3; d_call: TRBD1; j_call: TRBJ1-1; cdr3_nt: TGTGCCAGCAGTCGACAGGGGTTGAACCCTGAAGCTTTCTTT; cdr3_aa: CASSRQGLNPEAFF
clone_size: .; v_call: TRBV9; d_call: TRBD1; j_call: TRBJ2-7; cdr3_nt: TGTGCCAGCAGCGCGAGACAGGGGGAGATCGTCTACGAGCAGTACTTC; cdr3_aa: CASSARQGEIVYEQYF
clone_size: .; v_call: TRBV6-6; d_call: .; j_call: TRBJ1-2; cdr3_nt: TGTGCCAGCAGTTACTCGAGGCAGGACGACGTCTATGGCTACACCTTC; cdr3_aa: CASSYSRQDDVYGYTF
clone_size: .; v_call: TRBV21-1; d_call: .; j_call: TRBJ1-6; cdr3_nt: TGTGCCCCCCGGCAGGGGGATATTGGGTCACCCCTCCACTTT; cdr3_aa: CAPRQGDIGSPLHF
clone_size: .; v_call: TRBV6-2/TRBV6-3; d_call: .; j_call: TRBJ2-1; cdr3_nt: TGTGCCAGCAGCCCTTACAATGAGCAGTTCTTC; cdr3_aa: CASSPYNEQFF
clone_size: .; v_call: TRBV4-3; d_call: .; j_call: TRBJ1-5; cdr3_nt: TGCGCCAGCAGCCAAGGGTGGGGGAATAGCAATCAGCCCCAGCATTTT; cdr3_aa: CASSQGWGNSNQPQHF
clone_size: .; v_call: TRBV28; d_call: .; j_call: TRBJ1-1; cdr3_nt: TGTGCCACCTCTAACACTGAAGCTTTCTTT; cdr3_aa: CATSNTEAFF
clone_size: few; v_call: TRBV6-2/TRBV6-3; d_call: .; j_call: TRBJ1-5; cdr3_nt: TGTGCCAGCAGCGGAGGGGATTATAGCAATCAGCCCCAGCATTTT; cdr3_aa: CASSGGDYSNQPQHF
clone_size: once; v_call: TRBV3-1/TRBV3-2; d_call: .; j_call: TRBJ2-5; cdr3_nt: TGTGCCAGCAGCCAAAATCTAGTAGGGACCCAGTACTTC; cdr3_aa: CASSQNLVGTQYF
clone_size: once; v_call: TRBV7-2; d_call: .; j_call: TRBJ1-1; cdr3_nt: TGTGCCAGCAGCTTAGCCCCCTTGAGTGAAGCTTTCTTT; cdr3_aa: CASSLAPLSEAFF
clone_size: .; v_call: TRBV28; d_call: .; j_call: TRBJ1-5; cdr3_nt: TGTGCCAGCAGTTTGGGGGGCAGGACCCATAGCAATCAGCCCCAGCATTTT; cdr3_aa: CASSLGGRTHSNQPQHF
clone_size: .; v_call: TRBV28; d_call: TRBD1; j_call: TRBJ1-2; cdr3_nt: TGTGCCAGCAGTACCTCCTTGGCAGGGGGCGCAAGTGGCTACACCTTC; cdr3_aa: CASSTSLAGGASGYTF
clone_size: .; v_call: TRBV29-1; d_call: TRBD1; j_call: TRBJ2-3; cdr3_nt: TGCAGCGTTGAGGACAGGGGGGTCGAATATACGCAGTATTTT; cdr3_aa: CSVEDRGVEYTQYF
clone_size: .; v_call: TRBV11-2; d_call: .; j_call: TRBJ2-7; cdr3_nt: TGTGCCAGCAGCCCGACCGGCGGGTACGGCGAGCAGTACTTC; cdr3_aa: CASSPTGGYGEQYF
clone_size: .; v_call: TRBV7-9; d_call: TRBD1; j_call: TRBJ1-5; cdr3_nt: TGTGCCAGCAGCTCTACCTTGGGACAGAGCAATCAGCCCCAGCATTTT; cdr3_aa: CASSSTLGQSNQPQHF
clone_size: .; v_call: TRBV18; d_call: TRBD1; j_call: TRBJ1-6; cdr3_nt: TGTGCCAGCTCACGCACAGGGGGCGATAATTCACCCCTCCACTTT; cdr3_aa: CASSRTGGDNSPLHF
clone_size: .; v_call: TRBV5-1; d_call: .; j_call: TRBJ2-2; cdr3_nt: TGCGCCAGTGGGTCGGCGACCGGGGAGCTGTTTTTT; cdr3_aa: CASGSATGELFF
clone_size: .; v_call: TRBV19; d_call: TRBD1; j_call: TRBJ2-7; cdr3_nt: TGTGCCAGTAGCCCCGGGACAGGGTACTACGAGCAGTACTTC; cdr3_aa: CASSPGTGYYEQYF
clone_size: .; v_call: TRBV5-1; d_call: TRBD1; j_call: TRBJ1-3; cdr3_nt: TGCGCCAGCAGCAAGGGACAGTCTCTCTCTGGAAACACCATATATTTT; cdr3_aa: CASSKGQSLSGNTIYF
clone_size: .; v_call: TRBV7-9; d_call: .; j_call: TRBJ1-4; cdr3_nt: TGTGCCAGCAGCCCGGGTTGGGGCAGGGAGGATGAAAAACTGTTTTTT; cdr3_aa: CASSPGWGREDEKLFF
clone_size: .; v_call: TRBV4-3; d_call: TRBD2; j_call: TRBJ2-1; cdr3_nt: TGCGCCAGCAGCCAAGGCCCTCGGGGGGGAATCGGTTACAATGAGCAGTTCTTC; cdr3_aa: CASSQGPRGGIGYNEQFF
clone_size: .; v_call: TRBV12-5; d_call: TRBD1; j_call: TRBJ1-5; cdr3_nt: TGTGCTAGTGAGGACAGGGGCTATCAGCCCCAGCATTTT; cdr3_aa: CASEDRGYQPQHF
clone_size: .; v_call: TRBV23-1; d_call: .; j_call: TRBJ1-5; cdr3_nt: TGCGCCAGCAGTCAATGGCTTTGGGGTCATGAGCCCCAGCATTTT; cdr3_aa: CASSQWLWGHEPQHF
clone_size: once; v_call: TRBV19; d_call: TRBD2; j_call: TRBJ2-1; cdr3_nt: TGTGCCAGTAGTATAACTAGCGGGAGCTCCAATGAGCAGTTCTTC; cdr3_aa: CASSITSGSSNEQFF
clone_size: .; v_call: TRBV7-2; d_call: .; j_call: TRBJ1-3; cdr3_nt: TGTGCCAGCAGCTTAGTGTCTGGTAACACCATATATTTT; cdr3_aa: CASSLVSGNTIYF
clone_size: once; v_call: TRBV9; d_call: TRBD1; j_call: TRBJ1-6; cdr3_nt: TGTGCCAGCAGCGTAGGGACAGGAGGCTCTAGAGATTCACCCCTCCACTTT; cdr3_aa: CASSVGTGGSRDSPLHF
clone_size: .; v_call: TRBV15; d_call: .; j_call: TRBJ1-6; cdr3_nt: TGTGCCACCAGCAGAGATTACCAATTACCCCTCCACTTT; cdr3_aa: CATSRDYQLPLHF
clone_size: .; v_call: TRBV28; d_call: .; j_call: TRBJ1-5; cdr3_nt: TGTGCCAGCAGTTTCGTCCGGATGCAGCCCCAGCATTTT; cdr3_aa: CASSFVRMQPQHF
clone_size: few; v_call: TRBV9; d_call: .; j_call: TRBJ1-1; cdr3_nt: TGTGCCAGCAGCGACCAACTACAGGGAGAAGCTTTCTTT; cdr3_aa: CASSDQLQGEAFF
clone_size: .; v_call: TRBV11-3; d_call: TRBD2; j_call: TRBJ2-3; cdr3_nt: TGTGCCAGCAGCCCTGGGACTAGCGGGGGCCCAGTCGATACGCAGTATTTT; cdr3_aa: CASSPGTSGGPVDTQYF
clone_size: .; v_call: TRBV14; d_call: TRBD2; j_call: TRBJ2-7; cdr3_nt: TGTGCCAGCAGCCCCCGGACTAGCGTCTACGAGCAGTACTTC; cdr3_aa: CASSPRTSVYEQYF
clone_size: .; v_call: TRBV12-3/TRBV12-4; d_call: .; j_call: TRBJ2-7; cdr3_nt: TGTGCCAGCAGCCCCGGCTACGAGCAGTACTTC; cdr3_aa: CASSPGYEQYF
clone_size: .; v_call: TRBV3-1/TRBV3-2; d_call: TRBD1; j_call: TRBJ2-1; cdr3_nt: TGTGCCAGCAGCCAAGAAAAAGGGACAGGGGTGCCCAGCTCCTACAATGAGCAGTTCTTC; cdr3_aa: CASSQEKGTGVPSSYNEQFF
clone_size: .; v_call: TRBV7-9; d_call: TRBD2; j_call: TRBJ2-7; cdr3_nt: TGTGCCAGCAGCTCCCTATCGACTAGCGGGGCCTACGAGCAGTACTTC; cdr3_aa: CASSSLSTSGAYEQYF
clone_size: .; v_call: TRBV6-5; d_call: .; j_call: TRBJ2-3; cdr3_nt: TGTGCCAGCAGCCGCGGACTGAGCACAGATACGCAGTATTTT; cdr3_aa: CASSRGLSTDTQYF
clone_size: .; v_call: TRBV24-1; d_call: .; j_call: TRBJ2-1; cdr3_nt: TGTGCCACCAGTGAACAGGGCCCCGGCTGGGGATACAATGAGCAGTTCTTC; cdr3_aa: CATSEQGPGWGYNEQFF
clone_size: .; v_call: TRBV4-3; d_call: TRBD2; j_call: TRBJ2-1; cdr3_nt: TGCGCCAGCAGCGTCCAGGCTAGCGGCAACAATGAGCAGTTCTTC; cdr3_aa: CASSVQASGNNEQFF
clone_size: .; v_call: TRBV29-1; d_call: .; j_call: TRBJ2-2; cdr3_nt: TGCAGCGTAGGGCGAGAGACCGGGGAGCTGTTTTTT; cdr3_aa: CSVGRETGELFF
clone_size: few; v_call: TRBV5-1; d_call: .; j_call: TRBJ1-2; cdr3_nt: TGCGCCAGCAGCTTGGGAACTTATGGCTACACCTTC; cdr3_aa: CASSLGTYGYTF
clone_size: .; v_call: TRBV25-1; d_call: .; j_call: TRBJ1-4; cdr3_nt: TGTGCCAGCAGTGAACTACAGTATAATGAAAAACTGTTTTTT; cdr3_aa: CASSELQYNEKLFF